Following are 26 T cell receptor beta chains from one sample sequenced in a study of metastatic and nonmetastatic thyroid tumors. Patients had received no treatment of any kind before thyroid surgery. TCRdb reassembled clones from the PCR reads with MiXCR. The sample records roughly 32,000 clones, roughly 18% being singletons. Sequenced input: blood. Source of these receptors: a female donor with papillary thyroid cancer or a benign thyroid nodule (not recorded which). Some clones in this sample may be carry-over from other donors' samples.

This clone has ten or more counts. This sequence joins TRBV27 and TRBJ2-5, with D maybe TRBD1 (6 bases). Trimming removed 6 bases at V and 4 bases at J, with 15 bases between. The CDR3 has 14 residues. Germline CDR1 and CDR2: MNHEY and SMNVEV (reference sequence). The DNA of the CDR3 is TGTGCCAGCAGAGTATATCCGACAGGAGAGACCCAGTACTTC. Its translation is CASRVYPTGETQYF.

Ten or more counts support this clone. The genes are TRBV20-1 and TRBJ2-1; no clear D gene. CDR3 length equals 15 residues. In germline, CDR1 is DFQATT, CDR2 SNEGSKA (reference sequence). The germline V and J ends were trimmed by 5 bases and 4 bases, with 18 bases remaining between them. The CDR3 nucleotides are TGCAGTGCTTGGCGGTTTACTGAGTTTTACAATGAGCAGTTCTTC. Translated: CSAWRFTEFYNEQFF.

CDR3: CAWSPRTSGEIGELFF. CDR3 coding DNA: TGTGCCTGGAGTCCCCGGACTAGCGGGGAGATCGGGGAGCTGTTTTTT. The gene calls are TRBV30 and TRBJ2-2, with TRBD2 identical over 12 bases. The CDR3 loop spans 16 amino acids. The J segment lost 7 bases and the V segment lost 2 bases, leaving 8 bases of the junction unmatched. The germline CDR1 and CDR2 sequences are GTSNPN and SVGIG (reference sequence).

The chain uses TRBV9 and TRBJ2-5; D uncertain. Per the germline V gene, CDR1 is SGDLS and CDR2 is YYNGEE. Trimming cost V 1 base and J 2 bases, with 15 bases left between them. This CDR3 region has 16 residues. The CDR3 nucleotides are TGTGCCAGCAGCGTATCCGCAGGTTCGGATCAAGAGACCCAGTACTTC. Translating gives CASSVSAGSDQETQYF.

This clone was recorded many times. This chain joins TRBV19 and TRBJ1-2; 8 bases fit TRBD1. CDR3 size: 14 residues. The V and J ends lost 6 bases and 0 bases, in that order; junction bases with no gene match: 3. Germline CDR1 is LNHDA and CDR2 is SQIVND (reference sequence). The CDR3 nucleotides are TGTGCCAGTAGCCCACAGGGGGCTAACTATGGCTACACCTTC. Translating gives CASSPQGANYGYTF.

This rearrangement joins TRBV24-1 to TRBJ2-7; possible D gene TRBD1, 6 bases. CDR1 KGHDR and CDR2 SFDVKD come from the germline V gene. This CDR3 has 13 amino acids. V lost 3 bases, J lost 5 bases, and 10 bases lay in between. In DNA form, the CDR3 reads TGTGCCACCAGTGATAACAGGGTCCACGAGCAGTACTTC. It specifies CATSDNRVHEQYF.

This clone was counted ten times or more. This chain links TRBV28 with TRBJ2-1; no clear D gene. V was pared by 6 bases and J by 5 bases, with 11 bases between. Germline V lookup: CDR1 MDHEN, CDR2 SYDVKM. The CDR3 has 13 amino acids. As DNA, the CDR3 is TGTGCCAGCAGGGCAGGATCCCACAATGAGCAGTTCTTC. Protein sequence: CASRAGSHNEQFF.

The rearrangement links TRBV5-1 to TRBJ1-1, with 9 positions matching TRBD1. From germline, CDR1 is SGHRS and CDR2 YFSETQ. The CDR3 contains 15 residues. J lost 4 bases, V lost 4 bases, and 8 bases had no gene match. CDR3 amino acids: CASSPYRGLITEAFF. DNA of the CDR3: TGCGCCAGCAGCCCATACAGGGGGCTGATCACTGAAGCTTTCTTT.

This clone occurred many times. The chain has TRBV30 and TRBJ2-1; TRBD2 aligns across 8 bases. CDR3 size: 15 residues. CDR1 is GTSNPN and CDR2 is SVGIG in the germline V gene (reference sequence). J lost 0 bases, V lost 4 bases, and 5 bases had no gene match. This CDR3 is CAWTPLAGSYNEQFF. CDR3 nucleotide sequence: TGTGCCTGGACCCCCCTAGCGGGCTCCTACAATGAGCAGTTCTTC.

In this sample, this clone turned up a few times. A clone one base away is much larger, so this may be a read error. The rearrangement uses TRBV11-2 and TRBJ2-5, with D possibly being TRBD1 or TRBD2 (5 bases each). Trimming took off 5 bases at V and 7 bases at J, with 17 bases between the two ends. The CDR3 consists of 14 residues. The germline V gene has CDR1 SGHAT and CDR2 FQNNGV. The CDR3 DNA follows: TGTGCCAGCAGCGAATCCGGGACGGCTGGGACCCAGTACTTC. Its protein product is CASSESGTAGTQYF.

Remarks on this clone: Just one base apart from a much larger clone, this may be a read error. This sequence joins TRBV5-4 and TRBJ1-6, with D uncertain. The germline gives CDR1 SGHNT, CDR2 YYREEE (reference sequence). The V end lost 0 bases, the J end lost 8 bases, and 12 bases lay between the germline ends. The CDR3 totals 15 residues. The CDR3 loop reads CASSLAREKYSPLHF. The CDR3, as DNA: TGTGCCAGCAGCTTGGCTCGGGAGAAGTATTCACCCCTCCACTTT.

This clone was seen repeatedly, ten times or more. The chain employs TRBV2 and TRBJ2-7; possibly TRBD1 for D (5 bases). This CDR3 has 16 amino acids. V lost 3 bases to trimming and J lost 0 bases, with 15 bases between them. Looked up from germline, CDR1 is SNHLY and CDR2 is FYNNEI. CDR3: CASSENPRAYSYEQYF. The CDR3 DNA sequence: TGTGCCAGCAGTGAGAATCCCAGGGCCTACTCCTACGAGCAGTACTTC.

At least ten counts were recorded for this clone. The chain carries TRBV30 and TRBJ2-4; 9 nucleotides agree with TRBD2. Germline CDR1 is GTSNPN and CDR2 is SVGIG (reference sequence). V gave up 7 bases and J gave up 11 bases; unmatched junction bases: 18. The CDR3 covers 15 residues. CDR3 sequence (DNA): TGTGCCTACACACTCTCCCAGGGGCGGGGGGGCGTTCAGTACTTC. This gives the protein CAYTLSQGRGGVQYF.

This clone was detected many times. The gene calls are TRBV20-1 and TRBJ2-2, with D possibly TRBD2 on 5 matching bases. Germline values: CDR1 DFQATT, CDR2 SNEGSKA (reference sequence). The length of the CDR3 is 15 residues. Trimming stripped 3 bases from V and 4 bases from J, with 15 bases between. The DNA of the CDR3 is TGCAGTGCTAGTAGGGCGGGCCGGGGCACCGGGGAGCTGTTTTTT. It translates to CSASRAGRGTGELFF.

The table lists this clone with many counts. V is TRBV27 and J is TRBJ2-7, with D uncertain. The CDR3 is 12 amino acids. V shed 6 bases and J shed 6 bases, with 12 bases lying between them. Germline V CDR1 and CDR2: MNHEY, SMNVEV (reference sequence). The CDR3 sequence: CASRGTGPEQYF. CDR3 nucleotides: TGTGCCAGCAGGGGCACTGGTCCCGAGCAGTACTTC.

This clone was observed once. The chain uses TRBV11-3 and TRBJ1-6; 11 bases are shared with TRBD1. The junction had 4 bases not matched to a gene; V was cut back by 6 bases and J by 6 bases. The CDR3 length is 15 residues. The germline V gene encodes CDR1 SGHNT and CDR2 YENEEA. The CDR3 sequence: CASRHGTGGNSPLHF. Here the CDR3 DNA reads TGTGCCAGCAGACACGGGACAGGGGGTAATTCACCCCTCCACTTT.

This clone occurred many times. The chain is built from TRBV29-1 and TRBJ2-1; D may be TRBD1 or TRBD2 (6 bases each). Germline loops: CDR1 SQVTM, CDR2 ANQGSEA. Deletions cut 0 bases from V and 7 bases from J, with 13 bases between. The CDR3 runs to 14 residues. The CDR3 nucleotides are TGCAGCGTTGAAGATCGGCAGGGGAGGAATGAGCAGTTCTTC. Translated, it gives CSVEDRQGRNEQFF.

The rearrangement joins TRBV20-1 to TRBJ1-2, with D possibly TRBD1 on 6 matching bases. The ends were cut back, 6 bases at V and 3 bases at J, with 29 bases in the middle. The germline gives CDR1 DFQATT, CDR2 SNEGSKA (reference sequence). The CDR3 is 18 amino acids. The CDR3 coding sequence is TGCAGTGCCCTAGGATCCGGGACAAGTGGCGGGATTTACTATGGCTACACCTTC. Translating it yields CSALGSGTSGGIYYGYTF.

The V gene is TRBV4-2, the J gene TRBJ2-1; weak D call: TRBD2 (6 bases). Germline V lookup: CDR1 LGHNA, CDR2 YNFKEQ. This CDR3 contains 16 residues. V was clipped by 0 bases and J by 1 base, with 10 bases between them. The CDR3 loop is CASSQDAGLSYNEQFF. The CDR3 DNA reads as TGTGCCAGCAGCCAAGATGCGGGACTTTCCTACAATGAGCAGTTCTTC.

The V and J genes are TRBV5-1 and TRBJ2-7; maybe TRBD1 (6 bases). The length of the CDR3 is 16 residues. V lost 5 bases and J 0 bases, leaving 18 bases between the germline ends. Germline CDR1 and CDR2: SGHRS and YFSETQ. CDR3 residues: CASRQTTGRSSYEQYF. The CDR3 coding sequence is TGCGCCAGCAGACAAACGACAGGCCGTAGCTCCTACGAGCAGTACTTC.

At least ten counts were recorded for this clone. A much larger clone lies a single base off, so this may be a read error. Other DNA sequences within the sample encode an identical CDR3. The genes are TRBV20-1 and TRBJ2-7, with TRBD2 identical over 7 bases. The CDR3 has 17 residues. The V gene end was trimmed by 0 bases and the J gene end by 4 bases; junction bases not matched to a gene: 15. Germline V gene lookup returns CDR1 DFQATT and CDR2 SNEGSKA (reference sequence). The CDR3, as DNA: TGCAGTGCTAGAGATCTCGTCGCGGGGGACTTCTCTTACGAGCAGTACTTC. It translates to CSARDLVAGDFSYEQYF.

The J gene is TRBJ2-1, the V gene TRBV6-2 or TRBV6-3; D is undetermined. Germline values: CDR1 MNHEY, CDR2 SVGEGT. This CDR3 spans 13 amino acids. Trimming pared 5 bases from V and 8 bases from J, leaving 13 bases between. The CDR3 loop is CASSVLAADEQFF. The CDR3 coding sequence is TGTGCCAGCAGTGTACTCGCCGCCGATGAGCAGTTCTTC.

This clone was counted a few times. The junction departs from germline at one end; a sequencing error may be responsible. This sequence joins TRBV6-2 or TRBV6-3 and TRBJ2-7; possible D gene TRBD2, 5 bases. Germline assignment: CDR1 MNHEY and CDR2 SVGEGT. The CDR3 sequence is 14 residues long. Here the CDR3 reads CASSYAGVLHDQYF. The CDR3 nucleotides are TGTGCCAGCAGTTACGCCGGGGTGTTACACGATCAGTACTTC.

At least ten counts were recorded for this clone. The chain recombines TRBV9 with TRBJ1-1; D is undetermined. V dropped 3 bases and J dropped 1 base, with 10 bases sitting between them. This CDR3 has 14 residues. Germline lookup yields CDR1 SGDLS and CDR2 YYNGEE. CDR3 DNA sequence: TGTGCCAGCAGCGAAAACAGTGGGAACACTGAAGCTTTCTTT. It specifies CASSENSGNTEAFF. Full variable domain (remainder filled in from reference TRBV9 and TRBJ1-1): DSGVTQTPKHLITATGQRVTLRCSPRSGDLSVYWYQQSLDQGLQFLIQYYNGEERAKGNILERFSAQQFPDLHSELNLSSLELGDSALYFCASSENSGNTEAFFGQGTRLTVV.

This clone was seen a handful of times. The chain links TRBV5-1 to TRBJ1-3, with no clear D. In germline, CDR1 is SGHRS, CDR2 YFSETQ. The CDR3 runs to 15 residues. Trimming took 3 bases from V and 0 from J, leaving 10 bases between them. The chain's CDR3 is CASSSTTGSGNTIYF. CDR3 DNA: TGCGCCAGCAGCTCGACAACCGGCTCTGGAAACACCATATATTTT.

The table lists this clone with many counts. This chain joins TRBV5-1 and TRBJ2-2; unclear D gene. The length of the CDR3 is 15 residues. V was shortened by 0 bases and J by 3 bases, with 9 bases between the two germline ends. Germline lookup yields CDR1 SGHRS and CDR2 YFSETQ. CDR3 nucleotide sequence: TGCGCCAGCAGCTTGGCCGGCGAGGACACCGGGGAGCTGTTTTTT. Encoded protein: CASSLAGEDTGELFF.